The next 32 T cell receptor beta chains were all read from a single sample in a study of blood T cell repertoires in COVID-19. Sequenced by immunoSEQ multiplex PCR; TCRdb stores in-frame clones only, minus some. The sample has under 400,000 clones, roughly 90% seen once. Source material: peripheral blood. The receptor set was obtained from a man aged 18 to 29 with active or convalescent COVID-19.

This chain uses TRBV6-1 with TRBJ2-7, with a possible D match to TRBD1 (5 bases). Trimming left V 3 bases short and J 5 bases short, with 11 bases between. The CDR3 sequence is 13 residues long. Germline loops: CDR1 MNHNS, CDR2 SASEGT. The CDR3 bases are TGTGCCAGCAGTGATTGGGGCAGCAACGAGCAGTACTTC. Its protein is CASSDWGSNEQYF.

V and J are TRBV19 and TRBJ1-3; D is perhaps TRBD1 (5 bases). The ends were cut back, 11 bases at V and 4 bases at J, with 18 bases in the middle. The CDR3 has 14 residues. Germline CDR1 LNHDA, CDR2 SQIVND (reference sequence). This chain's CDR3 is CASQGSGLGNTIYF. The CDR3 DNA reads TGTGCCTCTCAAGGCTCAGGGCTGGGAAACACCATATATTTT.

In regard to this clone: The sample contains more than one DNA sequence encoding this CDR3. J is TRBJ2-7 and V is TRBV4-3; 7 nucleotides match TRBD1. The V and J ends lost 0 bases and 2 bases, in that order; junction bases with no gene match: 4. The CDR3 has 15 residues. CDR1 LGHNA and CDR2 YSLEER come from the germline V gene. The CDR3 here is CASSQERQGAYEQYF. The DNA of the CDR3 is TGCGCCAGCAGCCAAGAACGTCAGGGGGCCTACGAGCAGTACTTC.

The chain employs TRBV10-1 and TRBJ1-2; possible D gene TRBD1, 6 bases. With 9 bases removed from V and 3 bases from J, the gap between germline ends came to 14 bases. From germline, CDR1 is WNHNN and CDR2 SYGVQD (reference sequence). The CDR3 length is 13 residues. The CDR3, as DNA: TGCGCCAGAGCAGGGGAAGTCCACTATGGCTACACCTTC. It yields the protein CARAGEVHYGYTF.

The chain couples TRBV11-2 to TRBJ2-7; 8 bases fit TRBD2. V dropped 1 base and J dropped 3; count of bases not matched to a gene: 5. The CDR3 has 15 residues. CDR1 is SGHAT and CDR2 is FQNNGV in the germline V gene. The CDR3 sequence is CASSLGSGTVYEQYF. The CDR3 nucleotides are TGTGCCAGCAGCTTAGGTAGCGGGACGGTCTACGAGCAGTACTTC.

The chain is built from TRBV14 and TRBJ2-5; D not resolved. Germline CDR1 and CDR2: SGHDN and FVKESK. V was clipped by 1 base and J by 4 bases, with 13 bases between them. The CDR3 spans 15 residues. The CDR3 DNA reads TGTGCCAGCAGCCAAGTCTTCGTGAAACTAGAGACCCAGTACTTC. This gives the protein CASSQVFVKLETQYF.

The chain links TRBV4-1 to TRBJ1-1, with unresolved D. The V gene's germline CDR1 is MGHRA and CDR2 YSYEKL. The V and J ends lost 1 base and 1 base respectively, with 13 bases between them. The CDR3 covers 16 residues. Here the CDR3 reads CASSQGRARKNTEAFF. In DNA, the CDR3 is TGCGCCAGCAGCCAAGGGCGGGCACGAAAGAACACTGAAGCTTTCTTT.

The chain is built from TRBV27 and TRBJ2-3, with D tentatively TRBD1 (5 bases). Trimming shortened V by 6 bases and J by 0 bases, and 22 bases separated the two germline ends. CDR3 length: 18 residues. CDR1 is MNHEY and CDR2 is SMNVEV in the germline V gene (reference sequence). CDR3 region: CASRPGHFGSSSTDTQYF. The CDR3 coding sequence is TGTGCCAGCAGACCCGGACATTTTGGGTCTTCCAGCACAGATACGCAGTATTTT.

CDR3 sequence (DNA): TGCAGCGTTGTTCATAAGGGGGCGGGCTATGGCTACACCTTC. Amino acid sequence: CSVVHKGAGYGYTF. The gene calls are TRBV29-1 and TRBJ1-2; 7 nucleotides agree with TRBD1. The junction had 9 bases not matched to a gene; V was cut back by 4 bases and J by 4 bases. This CDR3 spans 14 amino acids. Germline-derived CDR1 and CDR2 are SQVTM and ANQGSEA.

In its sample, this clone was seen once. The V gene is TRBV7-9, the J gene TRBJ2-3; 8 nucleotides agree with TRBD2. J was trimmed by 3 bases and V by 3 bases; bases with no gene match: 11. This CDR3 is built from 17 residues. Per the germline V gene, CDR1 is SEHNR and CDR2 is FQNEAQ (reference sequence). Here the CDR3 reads CASSFSFGLAATDTQYF. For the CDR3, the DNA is TGTGCCAGCAGCTTTTCGTTTGGACTAGCAGCAACAGATACGCAGTATTTT.

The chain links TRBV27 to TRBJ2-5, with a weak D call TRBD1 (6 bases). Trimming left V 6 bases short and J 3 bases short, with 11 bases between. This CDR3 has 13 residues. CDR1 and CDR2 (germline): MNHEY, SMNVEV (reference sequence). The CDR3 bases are TGTGCCAGCAGCCCAGGGGTAGAAGAGACCCAGTACTTC. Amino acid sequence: CASSPGVEETQYF.

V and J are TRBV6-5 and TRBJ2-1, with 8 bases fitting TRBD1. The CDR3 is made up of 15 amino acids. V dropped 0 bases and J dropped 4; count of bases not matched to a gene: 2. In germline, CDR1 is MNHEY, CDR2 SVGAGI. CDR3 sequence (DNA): TGTGCCAGCAGTTACTCGGACAGGGCTTACAATGAGCAGTTCTTC. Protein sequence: CASSYSDRAYNEQFF.

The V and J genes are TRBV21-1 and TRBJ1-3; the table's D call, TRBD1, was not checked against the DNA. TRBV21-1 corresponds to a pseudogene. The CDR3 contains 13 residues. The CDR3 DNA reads TGTGCCAGCAGCAAGGGACAGGGGACCACCATATATTTT. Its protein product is CASSKGQGTTIYF.

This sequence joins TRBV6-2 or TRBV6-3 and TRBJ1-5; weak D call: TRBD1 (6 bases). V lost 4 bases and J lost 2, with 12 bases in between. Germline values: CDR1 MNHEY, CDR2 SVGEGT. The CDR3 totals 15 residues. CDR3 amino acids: CASSFQGIGNQPQHF. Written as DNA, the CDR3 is TGTGCCAGCAGTTTCCAGGGGATAGGCAATCAGCCCCAGCATTTT.

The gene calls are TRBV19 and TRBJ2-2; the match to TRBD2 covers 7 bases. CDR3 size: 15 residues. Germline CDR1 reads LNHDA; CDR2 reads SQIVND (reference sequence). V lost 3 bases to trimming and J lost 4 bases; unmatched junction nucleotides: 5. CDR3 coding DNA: TGTGCCAGTAGTATCGCCGCTAGCGGCACCGGGGAGCTGTTTTTT. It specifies CASSIAASGTGELFF.

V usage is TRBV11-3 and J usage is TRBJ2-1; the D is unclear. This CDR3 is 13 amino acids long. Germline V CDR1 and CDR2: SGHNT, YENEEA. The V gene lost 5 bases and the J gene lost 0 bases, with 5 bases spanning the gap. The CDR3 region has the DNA TGTGCCAGCAGCCCCAGCTCCTACAATGAGCAGTTCTTC. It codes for CASSPSSYNEQFF.

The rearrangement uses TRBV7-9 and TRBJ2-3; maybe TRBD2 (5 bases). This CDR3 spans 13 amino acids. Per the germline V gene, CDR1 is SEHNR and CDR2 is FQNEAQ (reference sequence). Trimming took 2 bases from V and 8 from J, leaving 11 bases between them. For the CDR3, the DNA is TGTGCCAGCAGCTTATCCGGGAAGGCTACGCAGTATTTT. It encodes CASSLSGKATQYF.

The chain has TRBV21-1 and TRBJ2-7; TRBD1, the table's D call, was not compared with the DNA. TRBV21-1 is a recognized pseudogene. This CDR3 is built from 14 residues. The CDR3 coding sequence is TGTGCCAGCAGCAAAAAAGGGACATGGCGCGAGCAGTACTTC. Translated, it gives CASSKKGTWREQYF.

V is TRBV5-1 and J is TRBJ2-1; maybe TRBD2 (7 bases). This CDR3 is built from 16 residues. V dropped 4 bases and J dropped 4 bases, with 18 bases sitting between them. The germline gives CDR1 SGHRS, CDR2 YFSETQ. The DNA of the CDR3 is TGCGCCAGCAGCGAAGGGGCGGGGGCAGCATACAATGAGCAGTTCTTC. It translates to CASSEGAGAAYNEQFF.

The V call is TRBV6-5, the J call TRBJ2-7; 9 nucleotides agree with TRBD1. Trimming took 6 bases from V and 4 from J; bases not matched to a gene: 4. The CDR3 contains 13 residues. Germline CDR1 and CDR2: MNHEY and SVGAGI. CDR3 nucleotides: TGTGCCAGCAGAGGGACAGGGAAATACGAGCAGTACTTC. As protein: CASRGTGKYEQYF.

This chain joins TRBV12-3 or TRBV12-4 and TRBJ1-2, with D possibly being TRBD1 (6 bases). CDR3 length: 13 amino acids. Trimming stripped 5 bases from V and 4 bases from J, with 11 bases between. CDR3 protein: CASSTRQAYGYTF. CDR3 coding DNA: TGTGCCAGCAGTACACGACAGGCCTATGGCTACACCTTC.

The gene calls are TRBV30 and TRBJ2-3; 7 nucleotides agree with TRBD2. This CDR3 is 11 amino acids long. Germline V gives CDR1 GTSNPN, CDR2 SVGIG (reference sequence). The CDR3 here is CAYGRGGTQYF. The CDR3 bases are TGTGCTTACGGACGCGGGGGTACGCAGTATTTT.

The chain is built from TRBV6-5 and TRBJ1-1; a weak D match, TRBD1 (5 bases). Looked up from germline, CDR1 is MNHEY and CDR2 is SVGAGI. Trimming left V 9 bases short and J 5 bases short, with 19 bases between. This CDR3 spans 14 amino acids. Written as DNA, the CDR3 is TGTGCCAGTACGAGAGGCAGGGCGAGGACTGAAGCTTTCTTT. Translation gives CASTRGRARTEAFF.

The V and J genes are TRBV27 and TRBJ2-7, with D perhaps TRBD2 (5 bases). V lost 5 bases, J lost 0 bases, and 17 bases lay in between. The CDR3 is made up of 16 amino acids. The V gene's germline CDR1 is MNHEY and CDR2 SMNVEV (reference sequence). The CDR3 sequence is CASSPYTDSNSYEQYF. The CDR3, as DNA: TGTGCCAGCAGTCCTTACACGGACTCTAACTCCTACGAGCAGTACTTC.

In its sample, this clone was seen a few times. The DNA for the CDR3 is TGTGCCAGCATAGGGCGGGGGAACCCTGTTTGCGATGAGCAGTTCTTC. This translates into CASIGRGNPVCDEQFF. The V call is TRBV21-1, the J call TRBJ2-1; the D call of TRBD2 is as the table states it, not checked on the DNA. TRBV21-1 is tagged as a pseudogene. This CDR3 is built from 16 residues.

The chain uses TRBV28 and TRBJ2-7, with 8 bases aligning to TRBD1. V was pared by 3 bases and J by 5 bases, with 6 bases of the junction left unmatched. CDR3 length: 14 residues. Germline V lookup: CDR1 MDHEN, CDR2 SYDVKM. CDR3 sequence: CASSLSQGAHEQYF. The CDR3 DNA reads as TGTGCCAGCAGTTTGTCGCAGGGGGCCCACGAGCAGTACTTC.

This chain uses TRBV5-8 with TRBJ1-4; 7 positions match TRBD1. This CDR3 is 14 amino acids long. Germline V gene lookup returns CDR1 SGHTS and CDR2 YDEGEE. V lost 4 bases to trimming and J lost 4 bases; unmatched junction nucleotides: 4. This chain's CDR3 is CASSQGQINEKLFF. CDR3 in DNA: TGTGCCAGCAGCCAGGGACAGATTAATGAAAAACTGTTTTTT.

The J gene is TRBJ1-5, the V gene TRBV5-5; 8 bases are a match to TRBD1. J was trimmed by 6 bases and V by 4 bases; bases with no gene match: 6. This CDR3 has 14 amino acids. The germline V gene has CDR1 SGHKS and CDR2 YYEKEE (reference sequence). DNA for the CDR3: TGTGCCAGCAGCATGGACAGGGCTTTTCAGCCCCAGCATTTT. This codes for CASSMDRAFQPQHF.

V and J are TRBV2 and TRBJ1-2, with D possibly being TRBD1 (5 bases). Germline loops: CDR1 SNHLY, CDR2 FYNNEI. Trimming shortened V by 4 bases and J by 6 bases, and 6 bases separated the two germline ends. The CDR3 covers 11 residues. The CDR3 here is CASSARDGYTF. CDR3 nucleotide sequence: TGTGCCAGCAGTGCCAGGGATGGCTACACCTTC.

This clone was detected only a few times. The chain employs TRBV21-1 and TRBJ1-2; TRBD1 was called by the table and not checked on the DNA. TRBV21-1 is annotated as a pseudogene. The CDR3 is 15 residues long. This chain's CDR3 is CASSFPLRDMGGYTF. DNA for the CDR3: TGTGCCAGCAGCTTTCCCCTGAGGGACATGGGAGGCTACACCTTC.

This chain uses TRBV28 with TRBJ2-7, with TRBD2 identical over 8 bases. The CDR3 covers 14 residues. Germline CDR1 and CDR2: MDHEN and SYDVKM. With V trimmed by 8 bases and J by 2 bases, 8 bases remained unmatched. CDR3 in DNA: TGTGCCAGCTCGGGAGGGGGGGCGACCTACGAGCAGTACTTC. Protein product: CASSGGGATYEQYF.

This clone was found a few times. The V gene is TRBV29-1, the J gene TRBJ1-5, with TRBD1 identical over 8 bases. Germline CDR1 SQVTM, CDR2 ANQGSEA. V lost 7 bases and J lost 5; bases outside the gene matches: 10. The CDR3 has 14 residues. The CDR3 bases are TGCAGCGCTCTGGGACAGGCGGGGGATCAGCCCCAGCATTTT. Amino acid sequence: CSALGQAGDQPQHF.